The source of this T cell receptor (beta chain) is a study of OX40 agonist ivuxolimab in advanced cancers. Overall study findings and caveats: Certain nonresponders likewise exhibited a low normalized T-cell clonal expansion.

On this clone itself: Its specificity is unknown.

Profiled with immunoSEQ multiplex PCR; TCRdb holds only in-frame clones, not every one. The sample lists fewer than 90,000 clones, around 87% seen once, with approximately 7.7% in the top ten. The cohort excluded patients with autoimmune disease history or systemic immunosuppression. The CDR3 is 14 amino acids. The V segment lost 3 bases and the J segment 2 bases; nucleotides outside the gene matches: 3. Germline V gene data show CDR1 as MDHEN and CDR2 as SYDVKM. Sample: CD4+ or CD8+ T cells sorted from blood, taken in a trial of the OX40 agonist ivuxolimab. The clonotype comes from an adult with an advanced solid tumor such as melanoma, head and neck, liver or kidney cancer. V usage is TRBV28 and J usage is TRBJ2-5, with TRBD2 identical over 7 bases. CDR3 region: CASSFGGIQETQYF. The CDR3 coding sequence is TGTGCCAGCAGTTTCGGGGGGATTCAAGAGACCCAGTACTTC.